The 10 T cell receptor beta chains below were found in one sample sequenced in a study of CD8 T cells in Susac syndrome. Reverse transcription used about 0.45 to 1 ug RNA and random hexamers. A single record per CDR3 protein comes from TCRdb applying MiXCR to the immunoSEQ multiplex PCR reads. The table has tens of thousands of distinct CDR3 sequences, 85% to 95% seen once. The source material was CD8+ T cells from PBMCs. All receptors come from a human donor with multiple sclerosis.

This clonotype is a singleton in its sample. The V and J genes are TRBV19 and TRBJ2-1; TRBD2 matches at 11 bases. This CDR3 comprises 16 residues. V shed 5 bases, J shed 3 bases, and the junction held 6 bases outside the gene matches. Germline lookup yields CDR1 LNHDA and CDR2 SQIVND (reference sequence). CDR3 coding DNA: TGTGCCAGTAGTGGGCGACTAGCGGGACTCTACAATGAGCAGTTCTTC. Translated: CASSGRLAGLYNEQFF.

The J gene is TRBJ2-7, the V gene TRBV7-9; possible D gene TRBD1, 6 bases. The length of the CDR3 is 13 residues. In germline, CDR1 is SEHNR, CDR2 FQNEAQ (reference sequence). V shed 5 bases and J shed 2 bases, with 10 bases lying between them. CDR3 region: CASSPQGTYEQYF. The CDR3 DNA follows: TGTGCCAGCAGCCCCCAGGGGACCTACGAGCAGTACTTC.

On this clonotype: The junction shows a germline mismatch at one end, possibly a read error. The CDR3 DNA reads TGTGCCAGCAGTTTCGCCTCGGGGCAAGAGGCCCAGTACTTC. This codes for CASSFASGQEAQYF. The chain combines TRBV12-3 or TRBV12-4 with TRBJ2-5; the D call may be TRBD1 or TRBD2 (5 bases each). The CDR3 has 14 residues.

The chain uses TRBV7-9 and TRBJ1-1; TRBD1 agrees at 8 bases. CDR1 and CDR2 from the germline V gene are SEHNR and FQNEAQ (reference sequence). V lost 5 bases to trimming and J lost 3 bases; unmatched junction nucleotides: 11. This CDR3 is built from 16 residues. CDR3 sequence reads: CASSPKPDRVHTEAFF. The DNA for the CDR3 is TGTGCCAGCAGCCCAAAGCCGGACAGGGTTCACACTGAAGCTTTCTTT. The full variable domain, completed using reference TRBV7-9 and TRBJ1-1, is DTGVSQNPRHKITKRGQNVTFRCDPISEHNRLYWYRQTLGQGPEFLTYFQNEAQLEKSRLLSDRFSAERPKGSFSTLEIQRTEQGDSAMYLCASSPKPDRVHTEAFFGQGTRLTVV.

The V gene is TRBV29-1, the J gene TRBJ2-3, with a possible D match to TRBD1 (5 bases). Germline CDR1 is SQVTM and CDR2 is ANQGSEA. This CDR3 comprises 15 residues. With 3 bases removed from V and 0 bases from J, the gap between germline ends came to 13 bases. Written as DNA, the CDR3 is TGCAGCGTTGACGGCAGGGATATAAGCACAGATACGCAGTATTTT. Translating it yields CSVDGRDISTDTQYF.

J is TRBJ2-3 and V is TRBV20-1; perhaps D is TRBD1 or TRBD2 (6 bases each). Looked up from germline, CDR1 is DFQATT and CDR2 is SNEGSKA (reference sequence). Trimming stripped 3 bases from V and 0 bases from J, with 13 bases between. The CDR3 runs 15 residues. The CDR3 sequence is CSASTTGTSTDTQYF. The DNA of the CDR3 is TGCAGTGCTAGTACTACAGGGACTAGCACAGATACGCAGTATTTT.

V and J are TRBV29-1 and TRBJ2-6; D not resolved. CDR3 length: 18 residues. Trimming cost V 6 bases and J 2 bases, with 23 bases left between them. CDR1 is SQVTM and CDR2 is ANQGSEA in the germline V gene. The CDR3 here is CSVTPETHLETGANVLTF. CDR3 bases: TGCAGCGTGACCCCGGAGACACACCTGGAGACTGGGGCCAACGTCCTGACTTTC.

This clonotype is a singleton in its sample. The gene calls are TRBV29-1 and TRBJ2-2; TRBD2 is a possible D gene (6 bases). CDR3 length equals 13 residues. Germline loops: CDR1 SQVTM, CDR2 ANQGSEA. V gave up 2 bases and J gave up 5 bases, with 9 bases separating them. CDR3 bases: TGCAGCGTTGAATTCGGGGGTACCGGGGAGCTGTTTTTT. Translating it yields CSVEFGGTGELFF.

The chain carries TRBV20-1 and TRBJ2-7, with D perhaps given as TRBD1 or TRBD2 (5 bases each). Germline lookup yields CDR1 DFQATT and CDR2 SNEGSKA (reference sequence). The CDR3 loop spans 13 amino acids. V was pared by 2 bases and J by 3 bases, with 11 bases between. DNA of the CDR3: TGCAGTGCTAGAAGCACTGGGGGCTACGAGCAGTACTTC. This sequence encodes CSARSTGGYEQYF.

The chain employs TRBV29-1 and TRBJ1-2; the D gene is possibly TRBD1 (6 bases). Trimming pared 7 bases from V and 7 bases from J, leaving 19 bases between. Germline V gives CDR1 SQVTM, CDR2 ANQGSEA. The CDR3 is made up of 13 amino acids. In DNA, the CDR3 is TGCAGCGCCCGAACCCAGGGGAGAAGTGGCTACACCTTC. Translating gives CSARTQGRSGYTF.